A single T cell receptor beta chain is shown here with its context. The antigen is not known. These data are taken from a study of beta chain features in type 1 diabetes. Findings of the study overall: Shortening of TCRB CDR3s, moderate but significant, appeared in all four CD4+ subsets of Type 1 diabetes patients.

Every bit of the isolated RNA underwent reverse transcription, so sequencing read expressed TCRB transcripts. Here immunoSEQ multiplex PCR was the method, and the copy in TCRdb shows in-frame clones only, minus some. Among 640,000 or so clones listed, 10% to 15% were seen once. CD45RO/CCR7/CD25/CD127/CD95/CD27 staining was used to isolate CD4+ naive, central memory, regulatory and stem cell-like memory cells by sorting. Germline CDR1 reads LNHDA; CDR2 reads SQIVND (reference sequence). V lost 8 bases to trimming and J lost 7 bases, with 11 bases between them. The CDR3 consists of 11 residues. The chain carries TRBV19 and TRBJ1-2; D is ambiguous. The sequenced sample consisted of naive CD4+ T cells from blood. This clonotype originated in a man between 18 and 35 years old with type 1 diabetes. The CDR3 DNA sequence: TGTGCCAGTTTACAGAACGGTGGCTACACCTTC. Its translation: CASLQNGGYTF.